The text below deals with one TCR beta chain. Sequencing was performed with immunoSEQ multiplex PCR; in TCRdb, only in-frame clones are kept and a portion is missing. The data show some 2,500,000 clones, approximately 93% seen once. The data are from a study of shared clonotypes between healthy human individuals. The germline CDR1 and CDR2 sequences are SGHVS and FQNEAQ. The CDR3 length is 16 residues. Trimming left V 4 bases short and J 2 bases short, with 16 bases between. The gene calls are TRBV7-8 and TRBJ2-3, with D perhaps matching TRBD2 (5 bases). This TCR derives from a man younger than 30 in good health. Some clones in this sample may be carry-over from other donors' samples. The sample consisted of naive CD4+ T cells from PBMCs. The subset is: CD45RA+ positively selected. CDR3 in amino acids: CASSSLAGPTTDTQYF. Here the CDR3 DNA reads TGTGCCAGCAGCTCTCTAGCAGGCCCTACCACAGATACGCAGTATTTT.